These 10 T cell receptor beta chains were sequenced from one sample in a study of technical replicates of blood from a few donors. Generated by immunoSEQ multiplex PCR, the TCRdb table keeps only in-frame clones and is missing some. The table shows around 62,000 clones, with roughly 98% occurring only once. The material sequenced was T cells isolated from PBMCs. The receptors were gathered from a human donor in good health.

CDR3 region: CASSLGQGTGELFF. As DNA, the CDR3 is TGTGCCAGCAGCCTAGGACAGGGTACCGGGGAGCTGTTTTTT. This sequence joins TRBV5-4 and TRBJ2-2; 8 bases line up with TRBD1. Losses at the gene ends were 4 bases for V and 5 bases for J; bases not matched to a gene: 4. The germline V gene encodes CDR1 SGHNT and CDR2 YYREEE (reference sequence). The CDR3 totals 14 residues. The full variable domain, completed using reference TRBV5-4 and TRBJ2-2, is ETGVTQSPTHLIKTRGQQVTLRCSSQSGHNTVSWYQQALGQGPQFIFQYYREEENGRGNFPPRFSGLQFPNYSSELNVNALELDDSALYLCASSLGQGTGELFFGEGSRLTVL.

This clone was counted once. The CDR3 bases are TGTGCCAGCTCACCACAGGACTCGGCTAATGGCTACACCTTC. This translates into CASSPQDSANGYTF. This chain connects TRBV18 to TRBJ1-2; no firm D call. The CDR3 consists of 14 residues. Deletions cut 1 base from V and 6 bases from J, with 12 bases between. Germline V gives CDR1 KGHSH, CDR2 LQKENI.

The CDR3 loop is CASSHPIPPSGHRNEKLFF. CDR3 bases: TGCGCCAGCAGCCATCCCATTCCCCCCTCGGGACACCGGAATGAAAAACTGTTTTTT. The V gene is TRBV4-1, the J gene TRBJ1-4; tentative D call: TRBD1 (6 bases). The CDR3 is made up of 19 amino acids. Germline CDR1 reads MGHRA; CDR2 reads YSYEKL. Trimming removed 3 bases from V and 5 bases from J, with 25 bases in between.

This clone was counted once. The V and J genes are TRBV7-9 and TRBJ2-7; a weak D match, TRBD1 (6 bases). Germline V lookup: CDR1 SEHNR, CDR2 FQNEAQ (reference sequence). V shed 3 bases and J shed 0 bases, with 15 bases lying between them. This CDR3 has 16 residues. The CDR3 region is CASSFPRTASSYEQYF. The DNA for the CDR3 is TGTGCCAGCAGCTTCCCCCGGACAGCGAGCTCCTACGAGCAGTACTTC.

V is TRBV6-1 and J is TRBJ1-1; D call uncertain. This CDR3 contains 11 residues. From germline, CDR1 is MNHNS and CDR2 SASEGT. Trimming removed 6 bases at V and 3 bases at J, with 5 bases between. The CDR3 loop is CASSRDTEAFF. Here the CDR3 DNA reads TGTGCCAGCAGCCGAGACACTGAAGCTTTCTTT.

The chain employs TRBV4-1 and TRBJ2-7, with D maybe TRBD1 (5 bases). Germline V gene lookup returns CDR1 MGHRA and CDR2 YSYEKL. Trimming took off 3 bases at V and 2 bases at J, with 8 bases between the two ends. The CDR3 is 13 amino acids. CDR3 region: CASSHRGPYEQYF. The CDR3 region has the DNA TGCGCCAGCAGCCATAGGGGTCCCTACGAGCAGTACTTC.

The genes are TRBV7-8 and TRBJ2-1; D might be TRBD2 (6 bases). V dropped 5 bases and J dropped 7 bases, with 12 bases sitting between them. Germline V gene sequence: CDR1 SGHVS, CDR2 FQNEAQ. This CDR3 region has 13 residues. CDR3 nucleotides: TGTGCCAGCAGCCTCATAGCGGATAATGAGCAGTTCTTC. Translation: CASSLIADNEQFF.

The table lists this clone with a count of one. The limits of the CDR3 on the DNA are not certain, so only TCRdb's listed CDR3 is given. The genes are TRBV23-1 and TRBJ1-4; the table gives TRBD1 as D, unverified against the DNA. TRBV23-1 is placed among ORFs of uncertain function. The CDR3 comprises 14 residues, both ends counted. The CDR3 protein is CANPRTGVMKNCFF.

This rearrangement joins TRBV6-1 to TRBJ2-5; tentative D call: TRBD2 (6 bases). Trimming cost V 6 bases and J 4 bases, with 15 bases left between them. Per the germline V gene, CDR1 is MNHNS and CDR2 is SASEGT. CDR3 length equals 14 residues. CDR3 in amino acids: CASRVGGIGETQYF. The CDR3 bases are TGTGCCAGCAGAGTAGGAGGGATCGGAGAGACCCAGTACTTC.

The chain links TRBV21-1 to TRBJ2-1; no DNA check was done on the table's D call, TRBD1. TRBV21-1 is a listed pseudogene. This CDR3 contains 16 residues. The CDR3 loop reads CASTSGGQGWANEQFF. Written as DNA, the CDR3 is TGTGCCAGCACCTCAGGGGGACAGGGTTGGGCAAATGAGCAGTTCTTC.